This is a list of T cell receptor beta chains from one sample in a study of blood T cell repertoires in COVID-19. The protocol was immunoSEQ multiplex PCR, while the TCRdb copy is restricted to in-frame clones and leaves out a portion. This sample carries around 68,000 clones, 80% to 90% of them seen once, and the ten largest clones take 2.5% to 3%. The sequencing input was peripheral blood. These receptors came from a middle-aged man with acute or convalescent COVID-19. Both conserved end residues are part of each CDR3. Each record gives: D gene, V gene, J gene, CDR3 protein. A D gene is named only where the DNA matches it firmly.

>TRBD1|TRBV7-2|TRBJ1-1
CASSFRDREAFF
>TRBD2|TRBV13|TRBJ2-7
CASSPPGGSEQYF
>.|TRBV4-3|TRBJ1-2
CASSQVGDYYGYTF
>.|TRBV10-1|TRBJ2-1
CASSDRGRNEQFF
>TRBD1|TRBV24-1|TRBJ2-3
CATSDPRTGDQGDTQYF
>TRBD1|TRBV18|TRBJ1-2
CASSPRTGHALTF
>.|TRBV6-1|TRBJ1-4
CASSAYTQGDWEKLFF
>.|TRBV2|TRBJ2-1
CASSQPPGEQFF
>.|TRBV6-5|TRBJ2-5
CASSRQVTQETQYF
>.|TRBV28|TRBJ1-5
CASRSRGNQPQHF
>TRBD1|TRBV6-5|TRBJ1-2
CASVGTGPTGYGYTF
>TRBD1|TRBV6-5|TRBJ1-2
CASSYTTGQGYGYTF
>.|TRBV4-2|TRBJ1-4
CASSQDVGEGYGEKLFF
>TRBD2|TRBV7-2|TRBJ2-1
CASSLIAGADEQFF
>.|TRBV28|TRBJ1-4
CASDSRGVGEKLFF